This section outlines one TCR beta chain sequence together with its context. Its specificity is unknown. This sample is part of a study of shared clonotypes between healthy human individuals. Study-wide results and caveats: Only blood was sampled, and tissue TCR repertoires likely differ from blood ones.

Here immunoSEQ multiplex PCR was the method, and the copy in TCRdb shows in-frame clones only, minus some. The sample yields roughly 1.5 million clones, 95% to 99% seen once. Sample: naive CD4+ T cells sorted from blood. Specified subset: CD45RA+ positively selected. The TCR sequence derives from a man in his thirties or forties in good health.

CDR3 residues: CASSFPAGTDTGELFF. The CDR3, as DNA: TGTGCCAGCAGTTTCCCCGCAGGGACGGACACCGGGGAGCTGTTTTTT. The rearrangement joins TRBV27 to TRBJ2-2; D tentatively fits TRBD1 or TRBD2 (5 bases each). The CDR3 covers 16 residues. The V gene lost 3 bases and the J gene lost 3 bases, with 14 bases spanning the gap. The germline V gene encodes CDR1 MNHEY and CDR2 SMNVEV (reference sequence).